Presented here are 15 T cell receptor beta chains from one specimen sequenced in a study of blood T cells in healthy people across ages. Then a second PCR, running about 6 to 12 cycles, was carried out with a sample-barcoded 5' primer and a J-beta primer mix. TCRdb itself ran the 5' RACE reads through MiXCR, one entry per CDR3 protein. The table has some 1.5 million distinct CDR3 sequences, roughly two fifths seen once. Sequencing used blood. All receptors come from a woman aged 18-29 years in good health.

There are many counts of this clonotype. CDR3 DNA sequence: TGTGCCTGGAGTGTCCTCTACGAGCAGTACTTC. It is translated as CAWSVLYEQYF. This chain links TRBV30 with TRBJ2-7; no clear D gene. This CDR3 is built from 11 residues. From germline, CDR1 is GTSNPN and CDR2 SVGIG (reference sequence). Trimming left V 0 bases short and J 3 bases short, with 3 bases between.

The chain combines TRBV6-2 or TRBV6-3 with TRBJ1-1, with 7 bases that match TRBD1. This CDR3 is built from 19 residues. V lost 2 bases, J lost 1 base, and 16 bases stayed unmatched. Germline V CDR1 and CDR2: MNHEY, SVGEGT. The CDR3 region is CASSYPAVQGRVRNTEAFF. Here the CDR3 DNA reads TGTGCCAGCAGTTACCCAGCCGTACAGGGGAGAGTAAGGAACACTGAAGCTTTCTTT.

Only a few counts were recorded for this clonotype. The chain couples TRBV20-1 to TRBJ2-3, with D perhaps matching TRBD1 (6 bases). The V end lost 4 bases, the J end lost 2 bases, and 10 bases lay between the germline ends. This CDR3 has 13 residues. The V gene's germline CDR1 is DFQATT and CDR2 SNEGSKA (reference sequence). CDR3 region: CSAKDSVTDTQYF. The CDR3 DNA follows: TGCAGTGCTAAGGACAGCGTCACAGATACGCAGTATTTT.

This clonotype came up a few times. The rearrangement uses TRBV29-1 and TRBJ2-1; D unresolved. CDR1 and CDR2 from the germline V gene are SQVTM and ANQGSEA. V was shortened by 7 bases and J by 1 base, with 23 bases between the two germline ends. The CDR3 totals 17 residues. The CDR3 protein is CSASSGRGVRSYNEQFF. The CDR3 region has the DNA TGCAGCGCCTCATCGGGCCGTGGCGTGAGATCCTACAATGAGCAGTTCTTC.

This clonotype was seen a handful of times. The V gene is TRBV29-1, the J gene TRBJ2-1; 7 bases agree with TRBD1. The CDR3 is made up of 13 amino acids. The germline V gene encodes CDR1 SQVTM and CDR2 ANQGSEA. V dropped 8 bases and J dropped 7; count of bases not matched to a gene: 11. DNA for the CDR3: TGCAGCCCGATGGACAGGACTGAAAATGAGCAGTTCTTC. Protein sequence: CSPMDRTENEQFF.

There are a few counts of this clonotype. The chain is built from TRBV9 and TRBJ2-7; D remains unclear. The CDR3 is made up of 15 amino acids. Germline CDR1 reads SGDLS; CDR2 reads YYNGEE. Trimming left V 0 bases short and J 3 bases short, with 13 bases between. CDR3 sequence: CASSVDAGGFYEQYF. In DNA form, the CDR3 reads TGTGCCAGCAGCGTAGACGCAGGTGGTTTCTACGAGCAGTACTTC.

The J gene is TRBJ2-2, the V gene TRBV2; TRBD2 matches 8 bases. CDR3 length: 14 residues. Germline assignment: CDR1 SNHLY and CDR2 FYNNEI. Trimming took 6 bases from V and 4 from J; bases not matched to a gene: 4. In DNA, the CDR3 is TGTGCCAGCAGGGGGACTAGTATCACCGGGGAGCTGTTTTTT. Translation: CASRGTSITGELFF.

The V gene is TRBV20-1, the J gene TRBJ1-1; the D is unclear. There are 12 residues in the CDR3. V gave up 3 bases and J gave up 4 bases, with 9 bases separating them. From germline, CDR1 is DFQATT and CDR2 SNEGSKA (reference sequence). The CDR3 DNA reads TGCAGTGCTAGCCGGGAGGTCACTGAAGCTTTCTTT. This translates into CSASREVTEAFF.

Details on this clonotype: The junction does not match germline at one end; this may be a read error. This sequence joins TRBV10-3 and TRBJ2-5; D unresolved. CDR3 length equals 13 residues. Germline CDR1 ENHRY, CDR2 SYGVKD. The CDR3 protein is CAVSDQEQETQYF. The CDR3 region has the DNA TGTGCCGTCAGTGATCAGGAACAAGAAACCCAGTACTTC.

The chain couples TRBV20-1 to TRBJ2-3; D is undetermined. Looked up from germline, CDR1 is DFQATT and CDR2 is SNEGSKA (reference sequence). CDR3 size: 13 residues. Trimming removed 5 bases at V and 3 bases at J, with 12 bases between. CDR3: CSAWTPQTDTQYF. CDR3 nucleotides: TGCAGTGCTTGGACGCCACAGACAGATACGCAGTATTTT.

This clonotype was seen a few times. The chain links TRBV29-1 to TRBJ1-2, with D perhaps TRBD1 (5 bases). The CDR3 is made up of 12 amino acids. Germline lookup yields CDR1 SQVTM and CDR2 ANQGSEA. V shed 8 bases and J shed 7 bases, with 17 bases lying between them. The CDR3 DNA follows: TGCAGCTTTAGAGGGGCCTTTCGTGGCTACACCTTC. Amino acids: CSFRGAFRGYTF.

The chain recombines TRBV28 with TRBJ2-3; 7 nucleotides line up with TRBD2. This CDR3 is built from 14 residues. J gave up 7 bases and V 0 bases, and 4 bases lay outside the gene matches. Germline CDR1 MDHEN, CDR2 SYDVKM. CDR3 nucleotides: TGTGCCAGCAGTTTATGGCGGGAGCCGAATACGCAGTATTTT. Protein: CASSLWREPNTQYF.

This chain links TRBV12-3 or TRBV12-4 with TRBJ1-1, with 8 bases matching TRBD1. V lost 6 bases and J lost 1; bases outside the gene matches: 7. The CDR3 is 15 residues long. DNA of the CDR3: TGTGCCAGCAGAGAAGACAGGGGTAGGAACACTGAAGCTTTCTTT. Protein: CASREDRGRNTEAFF.

The genes are TRBV6-1 and TRBJ1-2, with a weak D call TRBD1 (5 bases). The CDR3 spans 12 residues. Trimming took off 3 bases at V and 8 bases at J, with 10 bases between the two ends. Per the germline V gene, CDR1 is MNHNS and CDR2 is SASEGT. CDR3 residues: CASSESGSGYTF. The CDR3 DNA sequence: TGTGCCAGCAGTGAGTCAGGGAGCGGCTACACCTTC.

This clonotype was seen just once. This sequence joins TRBV27 and TRBJ2-1; D perhaps matches TRBD2 (6 bases). The CDR3 is made up of 15 amino acids. V lost 6 bases and J lost 2, with 14 bases in between. CDR1 and CDR2 from the germline V gene are MNHEY and SMNVEV (reference sequence). Here the CDR3 reads CASSPLAFTYNEQFF. CDR3 nucleotides: TGTGCCAGCAGCCCGCTAGCGTTCACCTACAATGAGCAGTTCTTC.